These T cell receptor beta chains were read from a single sample in a study of blood T cell repertoires in COVID-19. Profiled with immunoSEQ multiplex PCR; TCRdb holds only in-frame clones, not every one. Of approximately 56,000 clones in the sample, around four fifths were seen once. The sequenced sample consisted of peripheral blood. The source is a woman at least 80 years old with acute or convalescent COVID-19. The CDR3 runs from the conserved cysteine through the conserved F or W. D genes are given only for firm matches. Clone size is given for some rows only: seen once, a few or many times, or a class if the clone is expanded.

CDR3: CASSSQRNTEAFF; DNA: TGTGCCAGCAGCTCACAGAGGAACACTGAAGCTTTCTTT; J: TRBJ1-1; size: -; D: -; V: TRBV11-1
CDR3: CASSRDRGWGQPQHF; DNA: TGTGCCAGCAGCCGGGACAGGGGTTGGGGTCAGCCCCAGCATTTT; J: TRBJ1-5; size: -; D: TRBD1; V: TRBV6-5
CDR3: CASRYSRGSYNEQFF; DNA: TGCGCCAGCAGATATTCGCGGGGGTCCTACAATGAGCAGTTCTTC; J: TRBJ2-1; size: -; D: TRBD2; V: TRBV5-1
CDR3: CASSQDPEVEGISGNTIYF; DNA: TGCGCCAGCAGCCAAGACCCGGAGGTGGAGGGCATCTCTGGAAACACCATATATTTT; J: TRBJ1-3; size: -; D: -; V: TRBV4-1
CDR3: CASSLAPSGGSETQYF; DNA: TGTGCCAGCAGCTTAGCGCCTAGCGGGGGGTCGGAGACCCAGTACTTC; J: TRBJ2-5; size: once; D: TRBD2; V: TRBV7-9
CDR3: CASSERTGVFNEQFF; DNA: TGTGCCAGCAGTGAAAGGACAGGGGTTTTCAATGAGCAGTTCTTC; J: TRBJ2-1; size: -; D: TRBD1; V: TRBV6-1
CDR3: CASQGGQNTEAFF; DNA: TGCGCCAGCCAAGGGGGACAGAACACTGAAGCTTTCTTT; J: TRBJ1-1; size: -; D: -; V: TRBV4-1
CDR3: CASSLAGRTDTQYF; DNA: TGTGCCAGCAGCCTAGCGGGGCGCACAGATACGCAGTATTTT; J: TRBJ2-3; size: -; D: TRBD2; V: TRBV2
CDR3: CASSQGQRNSPLHF; DNA: TGCGCCAGCAGCCAGGGACAACGAAATTCACCCCTCCACTTT; J: TRBJ1-6; size: -; D: -; V: TRBV5-1
CDR3: CASSLALDRTQPQHF; DNA: TGTGCTAGCAGCTTAGCCTTGGACAGGACTCAGCCCCAGCATTTT; J: TRBJ1-5; size: -; D: TRBD1; V: TRBV7-7
CDR3: CASSFPPRTSGDNEQFF; DNA: TGTGCCAGCAGCTTCCCCCCCAGGACTAGCGGTGACAATGAGCAGTTCTTC; J: TRBJ2-1; size: few; D: TRBD2; V: TRBV7-8